A selection of T cell receptor beta chains follows, all from one sample in a study of metastatic and nonmetastatic thyroid tumors. TCRdb re-called the PCR reads through MiXCR. This table holds 12,000 or so clones, 27% found once. What was sequenced was adjacent normal tissue. These receptor sequences come from a male donor with papillary thyroid cancer or a benign thyroid nodule (not recorded which). Some clones in this sample may be carry-over from other donors' samples. CDR3s include the opening cysteine and the closing phenylalanine or tryptophan.

j_call v_call cdr3_aa
TRBJ2-2 TRBV3-1 CASSPRTGGPGELFF
TRBJ2-2 TRBV5-1 CASSRTTGSDTGELFF
TRBJ2-1 TRBV12-5 CARGLGVNSYKEQCF
TRBJ2-7 TRBV20-1 CSARRGLAGGPSEQYF
TRBJ2-6 TRBV7-8 CACTREGGSGANVLTF
TRBJ2-1 TRBV4-3 CASSQGDRVVNEQFF
TRBJ1-1 TRBV20-1 CSAPGGLAAAEAFF
TRBJ2-5 TRBV7-8 CASSLYAGPETQYF
TRBJ2-1 TRBV30 CAWSKQAGKNVEQFF
TRBJ1-2 TRBV18 CASSPQGQSNYGYTF
TRBJ2-3 TRBV2 CASSVAMPADTQYF
TRBJ2-7 TRBV3-1 CASSRALTSYEQYF
TRBJ2-5 TRBV24-1 CATGERTSGIGETQYF
TRBJ2-7 TRBV7-2 CASSTSLAGGSYEQYF
TRBJ2-5 TRBV6-2/TRBV6-3 CASSHLGTGVETQYF
TRBJ2-2 TRBV13 CASSPMKLAGGWHTGELFF
TRBJ2-7 TRBV7-3 CASSLLTGGEQYF
TRBJ2-7 TRBV12-3/TRBV12-4 CASSFLRGDEQYF
TRBJ1-5 TRBV11-2 CASSSGTGDSQPQHF
TRBJ2-5 TRBV5-4 CASSIRDTQETQYF
TRBJ2-7 TRBV6-5 CASSYSRKNTYEQYF
TRBJ2-4 TRBV6-5 CASSSGLPRNIQYF
TRBJ2-1 TRBV6-1 CASSGQAVEQFF
TRBJ2-7 TRBV7-2 CASSPRGGSTYEQYF
TRBJ1-2 TRBV9 CASSASTGVVYGYTF
TRBJ1-2 TRBV3-1 CASSHRDSRGYTF
TRBJ1-3 TRBV20-1 CSATTLQGPGNTTYF
TRBJ1-2 TRBV5-6 CASSSGQNYGYTF
TRBJ2-1 TRBV5-1 CASSVQGDEYNEQFF
TRBJ2-1 TRBV3-1 CASSQGLLSGESYNEQFF
TRBJ1-5 TRBV7-9 CASSPLTGRNQPQHF
TRBJ2-1 TRBV10-2 CATWDSYNEQFF
TRBJ2-7 TRBV6-1 CASSEYSAYEQYF
TRBJ1-2 TRBV6-1 CASRPTGGDYGYTF
TRBJ2-1 TRBV9 CASSSRTSEIRNEQFF